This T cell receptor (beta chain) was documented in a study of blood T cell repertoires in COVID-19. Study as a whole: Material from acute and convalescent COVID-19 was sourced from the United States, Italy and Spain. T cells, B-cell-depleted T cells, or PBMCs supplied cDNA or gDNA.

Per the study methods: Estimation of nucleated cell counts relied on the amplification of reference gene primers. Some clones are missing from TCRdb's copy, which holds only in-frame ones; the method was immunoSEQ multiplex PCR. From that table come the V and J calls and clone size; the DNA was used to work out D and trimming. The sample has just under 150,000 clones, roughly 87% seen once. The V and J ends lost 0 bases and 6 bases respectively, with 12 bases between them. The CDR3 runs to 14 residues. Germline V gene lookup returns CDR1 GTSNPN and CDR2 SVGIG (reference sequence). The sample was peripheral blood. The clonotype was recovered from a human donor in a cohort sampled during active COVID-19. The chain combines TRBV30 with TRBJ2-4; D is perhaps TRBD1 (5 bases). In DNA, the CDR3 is TGTGCCTGGAGTGTACAAGGGGTTGGAAACATTCAGTACTTC. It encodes CAWSVQGVGNIQYF.